The sample holds one count of the clone carrying this T cell receptor (beta chain). The source of the sample is a study of blood T cell repertoires in COVID-19. Whole-study context: Samples of COVID-19 (acute and convalescent) were obtained from the United States, Italy and Spain. In each case, the material was cDNA or gDNA derived from T cells, B-cell-depleted T cells, or PBMCs.

Per the original methods: How many nucleated cells were present was estimated from reference gene primer amplification. Data came from immunoSEQ multiplex PCR; TCRdb stores just in-frame clones and leaves some out. D and trimming come from the DNA, and the V and J calls and clone size come from that table. Counted here are over 85,000 clones, approximately 90% occurring once; the ten biggest clones make up 4.5% to 6%. This clonotype was sampled from a woman older than 75 with active COVID-19. What was sequenced was peripheral blood.

The CDR3 here is CASSLVQGSSSYEQYF. CDR3 DNA: TGTGCCAGCAGCTTGGTACAGGGCAGTAGCTCCTACGAGCAGTACTTC. The chain combines TRBV5-5 with TRBJ2-7, with D perhaps matching TRBD1 (6 bases). The ends were cut back, 0 bases at V and 0 bases at J, with 13 bases in the middle. The CDR3 contains 16 residues. Germline V gene data show CDR1 as SGHKS and CDR2 as YYEKEE (reference sequence).